A single sample gave rise to the 10 T cell receptor beta chains below, sequenced in a study of beta chain features in type 1 diabetes. Reverse transcribing all isolated RNA meant expressed TCRB transcripts were sequenced. The table came from immunoSEQ multiplex PCR; TCRdb's copy has only in-frame clones and leaves some out. The table lists 240,000 or so clones, around a quarter of them singletons. The specimen was central memory CD4+ T cells from blood. The receptors stem from a man aged 25 to 45 in good health.

This clone occurred a few times. J is TRBJ2-2 and V is TRBV28; no definite D call. CDR3 length equals 15 residues. The germline V gene encodes CDR1 MDHEN and CDR2 SYDVKM. Trimming took 5 bases from V and 0 from J, leaving 10 bases between them. The CDR3 loop reads CASSEPASNTGELFF. As DNA, the CDR3 is TGTGCCAGCAGTGAGCCCGCCTCGAACACCGGGGAGCTGTTTTTT.

The chain employs TRBV7-2 and TRBJ2-5; D possibly matches TRBD1 or TRBD2 (5 bases each). This CDR3 contains 14 residues. Looked up from germline, CDR1 is SGHTA and CDR2 is FQGNSA. V lost 2 bases to trimming and J lost 8 bases, with 15 bases between them. The CDR3 here is CASSLSRRGETQYF. In nucleotides, the CDR3 is TGTGCCAGCAGCTTATCAAGGCGAGGGGAAACCCAGTACTTC. Full variable domain (missing parts from reference TRBV7-2 and TRBJ2-5): GAGVSQSPSNKVTEKGKDVELRCDPISGHTALYWYRQSLGQGLEFLIYFQGNSAPDKSGLPSDRFSAERTGGSVSTLTIQRTQQEDSAVYLCASSLSRRGETQYFGPGTRLLVL.

This clone was counted only a few times. The CDR3 is CASSRTQGNGYTF. In DNA form, the CDR3 reads TGTGCCAGCTCACGTACCCAGGGTAATGGCTACACCTTC. This chain connects TRBV18 to TRBJ1-2, with D perhaps TRBD1 (5 bases). Germline assignment: CDR1 KGHSH and CDR2 LQKENI. Trimming shortened V by 4 bases and J by 6 bases, and 12 bases separated the two germline ends. CDR3 size: 13 residues.

This clone was seen a handful of times. The V call is TRBV7-9, the J call TRBJ2-1; TRBD2 aligns across 14 bases. V was clipped by 2 bases and J by 7 bases; unmatched bases: 10. The CDR3 loop spans 18 amino acids. The germline gives CDR1 SEHNR, CDR2 FQNEAQ (reference sequence). CDR3 in amino acids: CASSLPPRLAGGNNEQFF. The CDR3 DNA is TGTGCCAGCAGCTTACCTCCTCGACTAGCGGGAGGGAATAATGAGCAGTTCTTC.

About this clone: The sample has other DNA sequences that encode this CDR3 too. The CDR3 nucleotides read TGTGCCAGCAGTTTGGCAGCTAACTATGGCTACACCTTC. It codes for CASSLAANYGYTF. The chain is built from TRBV27 and TRBJ1-2; D not certain. Trimming pared 3 bases from V and 0 bases from J, leaving 5 bases between. Germline V CDR1 and CDR2: MNHEY, SMNVEV (reference sequence). This CDR3 comprises 13 residues.

About this clone itself: Other DNA sequences in the sample encode the same CDR3. The chain is built from TRBV14 and TRBJ2-3; D unclear. Germline V CDR1 and CDR2: SGHDN, FVKESK. The CDR3 is 14 amino acids. Deletions cut 3 bases from V and 2 bases from J, with 9 bases between. The CDR3 region has the DNA TGTGCCAGCAGCCAGGGGTGGGTCACAGATACGCAGTATTTT. Translated, it gives CASSQGWVTDTQYF.

The V and J genes are TRBV27 and TRBJ1-2; TRBD1 aligns across 9 bases. The CDR3 is 15 amino acids. V dropped 2 bases and J dropped 1; count of bases not matched to a gene: 2. In germline, CDR1 is MNHEY, CDR2 SMNVEV (reference sequence). Here the CDR3 DNA reads TGTGCCAGCAGTTTAACAGGGGGCTTTAACTATGGCTACACCTTC. Translated, it gives CASSLTGGFNYGYTF.

Points on this clone: The sample holds other DNA sequences that translate to the same CDR3. V is TRBV6-1 and J is TRBJ2-7; TRBD2 matches 9 bases. Trimming cost V 5 bases and J 2 bases; bases outside gene matches: 4. The CDR3 contains 14 residues. The germline V gene has CDR1 MNHNS and CDR2 SASEGT. The CDR3 DNA is TGTGCCAGCAGTACCGGGACTAGCACCTACGAGCAGTACTTC. It specifies CASSTGTSTYEQYF.

For the CDR3, the DNA is TGTGCCAGCAGCTCAGTAATTTCTGATACGCAGTATTTT. Translating it yields CASSSVISDTQYF. This chain links TRBV11-2 with TRBJ2-3; the D is unclear. In germline, CDR1 is SGHAT, CDR2 FQNNGV. V lost 4 bases and J lost 6, with 11 bases in between. There are 13 residues in the CDR3.

V gene TRBV7-2 combines with J gene TRBJ2-4, with D hard to call. Germline CDR1 reads SGHTA; CDR2 reads FQGNSA. Trimming removed 1 base at V and 5 bases at J, with 9 bases between. This CDR3 spans 14 amino acids. The DNA of the CDR3 is TGTGCCAGCAGCTTAGGGTTTCTGGAAAACATTCAGTACTTC. Translation gives CASSLGFLENIQYF.